The rows below give T cell receptor beta chains drawn from one sample of a study of identifying expanded T cells in peripheral blood. The repertoire was sequenced with immunoSEQ multiplex PCR; TCRdb's copy has only in-frame clones and lacks some. The sample records tens of thousands of clones, about 88% being singletons. Sequenced: blood. The receptors originated from a person between 18 and 70 years old in good health. The CDR3 runs from the conserved cysteine through the conserved F or W. A D gene is named only where the DNA matches it firmly. The size field is filled for only some rows; it gives once, few, many or a size class.

cdr3_aa	cdr3_nt	d_call	v_call	clone_size	j_call
CASSAPGRDTGELFF	TGCGCCAGCAGCGCGCCGGGACGGGACACCGGGGAGCTGTTTTTT	NA	TRBV4-1	many	TRBJ2-2
CASREPGQNTEAFF	TGTGCCAGCCGCGAACCGGGACAGAACACTGAAGCTTTCTTT	NA	TRBV25-1	NA	TRBJ1-1
CASSRGQGSISDEQYF	TGCGCCAGCAGTAGGGGACAGGGGTCCATCAGCGACGAGCAGTACTTC	TRBD1	TRBV10-1	NA	TRBJ2-7
CASSLAGAYNSPLHF	TGTGCCAGCAGCTTGGCAGGGGCCTATAATTCACCCCTCCACTTT	NA	TRBV5-6	NA	TRBJ1-6
CASRITGANVLTF	TGTGCCAGCAGAATCACTGGGGCCAACGTCCTGACTTTC	NA	TRBV27	NA	TRBJ2-6
CASSPSASLEWETQYF	TGTGCCAGCAGCCCATCGGCCAGCCTTGAGTGGGAGACCCAGTACTTC	NA	TRBV7-9	once	TRBJ2-5
CASSGRGYYGYTF	TGTGCCAGCAGCGGCAGGGGGTACTATGGCTACACCTTC	TRBD1	TRBV7-2	NA	TRBJ1-2
CASSYNRGLSYEQYF	TGTGCCAGCAGTTACAACAGGGGGTTGTCCTACGAGCAGTACTTC	TRBD1	TRBV6-5	NA	TRBJ2-7
CASGTPRAEAFF	TGTGCCAGCGGAACGCCTCGCGCTGAAGCTTTCTTT	NA	TRBV9	NA	TRBJ1-1
CASRTNANTGELFF	TGTGCCAGCAGGACAAACGCGAACACCGGGGAGCTGTTTTTT	NA	TRBV7-8	NA	TRBJ2-2
CASSCRGHRAFEAFF	TGTGCCAGCAGTTGTAGAGGTCACAGGGCCTTTGAAGCTTTCTTT	NA	TRBV6-9	once	TRBJ1-1
CASSLDRGTQYF	TGCGCCAGCAGCTTGGACCGTGGGACCCAGTACTTC	NA	TRBV5-1	NA	TRBJ2-5
CASSQDFRSYGYTF	TGCGCCAGCAGCCAAGATTTCCGCTCCTATGGCTACACCTTC	NA	TRBV4-1	NA	TRBJ1-2
CASSQDWEGVYGYTF	TGTGCCAGCAGCCAAGATTGGGAGGGCGTCTATGGCTACACCTTC	NA	TRBV14	NA	TRBJ1-2
CASSPDRGGYTIYF	TGTGCCAGCAGTCCCGACAGGGGAGGATACACCATATATTTT	TRBD1	TRBV27	NA	TRBJ1-3
CASSLRGAPGYTF	TGTGCCAGCAGTTTACGGGGGGCGCCTGGCTACACCTTC	NA	TRBV27	few	TRBJ1-2
CAISAQGVGNTIYF	TGTGCCATCAGTGCACAGGGGGTAGGAAACACCATATATTTT	TRBD1	TRBV10-3	NA	TRBJ1-3
CASSPPRARQPQHF	TGTGCCAGCTCACCACCCAGGGCCCGTCAGCCCCAGCATTTT	NA	TRBV18	NA	TRBJ1-5
CASSQEGSTEQFF	TGCGCCAGCAGCCAAGAGGGGAGCACTGAGCAGTTCTTC	NA	TRBV4-3	NA	TRBJ2-1
CASSFYRGSGSNQPQHF	TGTGCCAGCAGTTTCTACCGGGGATCGGGTAGCAATCAGCCCCAGCATTTT	NA	TRBV28	NA	TRBJ1-5
CASREDGRPPYEQYF	TGTGCCAGCAGGGAGGATGGGAGGCCCCCCTACGAGCAGTACTTC	NA	TRBV6-1	NA	TRBJ2-7
CASSLFRNQPQHF	TGTGCCAGCAGTTTATTCCGAAATCAGCCCCAGCATTTT	NA	TRBV27	NA	TRBJ1-5
CASSLTGGENTEAFF	TGTGCCAGCAGTCTGACAGGGGGCGAGAACACTGAAGCTTTCTTT	TRBD1	TRBV27	NA	TRBJ1-1
CASSLRGPQKAGAQETQYF	TGTGCCAGCAGTTTACGGGGCCCTCAAAAAGCGGGGGCCCAAGAGACCCAGTACTTC	TRBD2	TRBV27	NA	TRBJ2-5
CASSYGMGAPDYEQYF	TGCGCCAGCAGCTACGGGATGGGGGCGCCGGACTACGAGCAGTACTTC	NA	TRBV5-1	NA	TRBJ2-7
CASIEGGGTNEKLFF	TGTGCCAGCATTGAGGGAGGCGGAACTAATGAAAAACTGTTTTTT	NA	TRBV2	NA	TRBJ1-4